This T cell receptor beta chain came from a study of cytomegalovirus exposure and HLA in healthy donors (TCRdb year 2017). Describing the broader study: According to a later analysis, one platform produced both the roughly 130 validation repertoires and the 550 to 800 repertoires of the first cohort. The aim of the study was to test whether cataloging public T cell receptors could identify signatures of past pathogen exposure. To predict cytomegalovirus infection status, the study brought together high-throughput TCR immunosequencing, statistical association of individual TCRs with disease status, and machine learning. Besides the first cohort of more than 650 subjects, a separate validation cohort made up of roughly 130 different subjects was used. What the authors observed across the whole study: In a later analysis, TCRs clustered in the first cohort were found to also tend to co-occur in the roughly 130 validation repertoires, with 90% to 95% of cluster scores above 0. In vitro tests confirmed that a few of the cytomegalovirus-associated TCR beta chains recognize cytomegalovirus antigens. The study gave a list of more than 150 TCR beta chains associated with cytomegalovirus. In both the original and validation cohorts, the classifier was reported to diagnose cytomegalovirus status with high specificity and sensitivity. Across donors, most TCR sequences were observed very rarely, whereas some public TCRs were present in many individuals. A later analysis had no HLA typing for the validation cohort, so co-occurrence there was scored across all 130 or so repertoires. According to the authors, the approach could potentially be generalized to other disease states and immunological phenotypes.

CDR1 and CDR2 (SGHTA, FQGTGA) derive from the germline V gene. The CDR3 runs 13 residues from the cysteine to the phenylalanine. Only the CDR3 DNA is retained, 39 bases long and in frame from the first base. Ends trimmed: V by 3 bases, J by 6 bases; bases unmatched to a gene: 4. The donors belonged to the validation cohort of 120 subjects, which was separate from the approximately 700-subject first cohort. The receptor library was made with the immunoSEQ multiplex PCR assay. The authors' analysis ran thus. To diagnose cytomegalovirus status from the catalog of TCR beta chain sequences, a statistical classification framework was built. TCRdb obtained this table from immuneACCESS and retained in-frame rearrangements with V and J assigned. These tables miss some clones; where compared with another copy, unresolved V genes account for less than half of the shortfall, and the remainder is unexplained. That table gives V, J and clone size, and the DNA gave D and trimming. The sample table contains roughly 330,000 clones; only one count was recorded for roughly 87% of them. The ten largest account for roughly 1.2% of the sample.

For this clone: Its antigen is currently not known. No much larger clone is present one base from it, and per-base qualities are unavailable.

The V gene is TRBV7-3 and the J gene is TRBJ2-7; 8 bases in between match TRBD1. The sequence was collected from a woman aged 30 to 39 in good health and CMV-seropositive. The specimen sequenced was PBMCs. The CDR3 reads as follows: CASSFQGAREQYF. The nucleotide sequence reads TGTGCCAGCAGCTTTCAGGGGGCGCGCGAGCAGTACTTC.